Each of the 10 T cell receptor beta chains below was sequenced from the same sample in a study of immune heterogeneity within non-small cell lung tumors listed by TCRdb under 2018. These reads were obtained on a HiSeq X Ten. The TCR beta CDR3 region was amplified with a multiplex PCR system whose first round of approximately 10 cycles used 32 V-gene forward primers and 13 J-gene reverse primers. TCRdb reworked the public reads: Q25 trimming with fastp, MiXCR clone assembly, productive beta chains retained. Rows merge per CDR3 protein into single entries with the most common DNA and genes. Across this sample there are approximately 19,000 distinct CDR3 sequences, with under 30% seen only once. More than 4% of the sample rests with the top ten. For the TCR template, genomic DNA was extracted from bulk tumor tissue, and roughly 580 ng of gDNA was amplified for each sample. During surgery, multiple biopsies were taken from each primary tumor and placed as far apart as possible within the tumor mass. The study cohort was described as untreated and was composed of newly diagnosed NSCLC cases undergoing curative surgery.

What was sequenced was lung tumor tissue. The source of these receptors is a man aged 35-49 years with non-small cell lung cancer.

This clonotype was counted only a few times. The V gene is TRBV3-1, the J gene TRBJ1-2, with D perhaps TRBD1 (5 bases). Germline V lookup: CDR1 LGHDT, CDR2 YNNKEL (reference sequence). Trimming took off 0 bases at V and 11 bases at J, with 13 bases between the two ends. The CDR3 loop spans 13 amino acids. The CDR3 reads CASSQDLRAGYTF. In DNA, the CDR3 is TGTGCCAGCAGCCAAGACCTCAGGGCCGGATACACCTTC.

Only a few counts were recorded for this clonotype. The rearrangement joins TRBV11-1 to TRBJ1-1, with 8 bases lining up with TRBD1. Trimming took 5 bases from V and 6 from J; bases not matched to a gene: 5. CDR1 and CDR2 from the germline V gene are SGHAT and FQDESV (reference sequence). The CDR3 sequence is 13 residues long. The CDR3, as DNA: TGTGCCAGCAGCCGACAGGGGATATCTGAAGCTTTCTTT. Its translation: CASSRQGISEAFF.

The table lists this clonotype with a few counts. The rearrangement links TRBV19 to TRBJ2-1, with TRBD2 matching 9 bases. V trimming: 4 bases; J trimming: 4 bases; junction bases outside the gene matches: 5. The CDR3 consists of 15 residues. Germline loops: CDR1 LNHDA, CDR2 SQIVND (reference sequence). In DNA form, the CDR3 reads TGTGCCAGTAGTACAGCTAGCGGGGAATACAATGAGCAGTTCTTC. It translates to CASSTASGEYNEQFF.

Remarks on this clonotype: A read error may explain this, as a much larger clone is one base away. The chain has TRBV15 and TRBJ2-1, with D tentatively TRBD2 (6 bases). The CDR3 is 13 amino acids. The germline V gene has CDR1 LNHNV and CDR2 YYDKDF (reference sequence). The CDR3 spells CATSSGSHNELFF. CDR3 in DNA: TGTGCCACCAGTTCCGGGAGTCACAATGAGCTGTTCTTC.

This clonotype is classed as medium-sized. The rearrangement joins TRBV9 to TRBJ1-3; 10 bases match TRBD1. Trimming cost V 3 bases and J 4 bases; bases outside gene matches: 16. Germline CDR1 reads SGDLS; CDR2 reads YYNGEE. CDR3 length equals 19 residues. For the CDR3, the DNA is TGTGCCAGCAGCGCGAAATCCCCCTCCGGGACAGGGGCCGGAAACACCATATATTTT. It specifies CASSAKSPSGTGAGNTIYF.

In its sample, this clonotype was seen a few times. The gene calls are TRBV3-1 and TRBJ1-1; the D gene is possibly TRBD1 (5 bases). This CDR3 region has 15 residues. Germline V gives CDR1 LGHDT, CDR2 YNNKEL (reference sequence). V was clipped by 4 bases and J by 6 bases, with 18 bases between them. The CDR3: CASSLGGTKGAEAFF. CDR3 bases: TGTGCCAGCAGCCTCGGGGGGACGAAAGGCGCTGAAGCTTTCTTT.

CDR3 sequence reads: CASSLGAGTEAFF. Here the CDR3 DNA reads TGTGCCAGCAGCTTAGGAGCGGGCACTGAAGCTTTCTTT. This chain connects TRBV13 to TRBJ1-1; D gene ambiguous. From germline, CDR1 is PRHDT and CDR2 FYEKMQ (reference sequence). Between the trimmed V and J ends, which lost 0 bases and 4 bases, there was a span of 6 bases. The CDR3 runs 13 residues.

For this clonotype: This may arise from a read error, as a much more abundant clone is one base away. The conserved phenylalanine or tryptophan is not found at the CDR3 terminus, so this likely reflects a read error. The V and J genes are TRBV6-1 and TRBJ2-7, with D perhaps TRBD2 (6 bases). Trimming removed 2 bases from V and 2 bases from J, with 13 bases in between. The length of the CDR3 is 15 residues. CDR1 is MNHNS, CDR2 SASEGT, per germline. Here the CDR3 reads CASSERRVPTYEQYY. The CDR3 DNA sequence: TGTGCCAGCAGTGAACGGAGGGTCCCGACCTACGAGCAGTACTAC.

V gene TRBV6-1 combines with J gene TRBJ1-2, with 7 positions matching TRBD1. The germline V gene has CDR1 MNHNS and CDR2 SASEGT. V gave up 5 bases and J gave up 4 bases; unmatched junction bases: 7. This CDR3 spans 14 amino acids. CDR3 coding DNA: TGTGCCAGCAGTCGCGGGGGGACAGTCTATGGCTACACCTTC. This codes for CASSRGGTVYGYTF.

The chain links TRBV5-1 to TRBJ2-1; TRBD1 or TRBD2 may be the D gene (5 bases each). The CDR3 has 16 amino acids. Trimming cost V 3 bases and J 1 base, with 14 bases left between them. Germline V gene data show CDR1 as SGHRS and CDR2 as YFSETQ. The CDR3 sequence is CASSWPGTESYNEQFF. The CDR3 coding sequence is TGCGCCAGCAGCTGGCCCGGGACGGAATCCTACAATGAGCAGTTCTTC.